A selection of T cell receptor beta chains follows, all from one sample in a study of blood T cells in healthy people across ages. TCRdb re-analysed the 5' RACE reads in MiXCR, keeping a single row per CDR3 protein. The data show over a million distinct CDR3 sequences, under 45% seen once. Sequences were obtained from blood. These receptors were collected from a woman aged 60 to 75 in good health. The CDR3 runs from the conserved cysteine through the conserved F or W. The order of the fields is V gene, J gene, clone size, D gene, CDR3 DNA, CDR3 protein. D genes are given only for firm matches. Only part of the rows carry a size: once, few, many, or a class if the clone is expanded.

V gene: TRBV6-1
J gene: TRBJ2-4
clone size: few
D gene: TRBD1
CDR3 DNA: TGTGCCAGCAGGGGACGGACAGGGGTAGCCAAAAACATTCAGTACTTC
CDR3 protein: CASRGRTGVAKNIQYF

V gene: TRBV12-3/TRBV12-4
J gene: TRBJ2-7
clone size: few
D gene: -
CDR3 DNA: TGTGCCAGCAGTCCGATAGGGGGTTGGGAGGCTACTGCTACTTACGAGCAGTACTTC
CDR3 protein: CASSPIGGWEATATYEQYF

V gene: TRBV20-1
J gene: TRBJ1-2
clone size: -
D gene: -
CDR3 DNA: TGCAGTGTAACAGTTAACAACTATGGCTACACCTTC
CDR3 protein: CSVTVNNYGYTF

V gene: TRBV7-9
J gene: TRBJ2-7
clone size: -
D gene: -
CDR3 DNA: TGTGCCAGCAGCTTATCGTCCGACTCCTACGAGCAGTACTTC
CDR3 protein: CASSLSSDSYEQYF

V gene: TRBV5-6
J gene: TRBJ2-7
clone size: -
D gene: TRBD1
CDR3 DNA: TGTGCCAGCAGCGGGGGAACCGGACAGGCCAACGAGCAGTACTTC
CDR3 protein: CASSGGTGQANEQYF

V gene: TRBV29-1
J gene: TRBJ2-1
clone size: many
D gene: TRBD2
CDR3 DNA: TGCAGCGTCCCAAAGGAGCGGGATACCATCTACAATGAGCAGTTCTTC
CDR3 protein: CSVPKERDTIYNEQFF

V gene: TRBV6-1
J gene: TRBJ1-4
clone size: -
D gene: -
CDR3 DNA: TGTGCCAGCAGTGAAGAAGGGGGATGGGGAAAACTGTTTTTT
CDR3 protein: CASSEEGGWGKLFF

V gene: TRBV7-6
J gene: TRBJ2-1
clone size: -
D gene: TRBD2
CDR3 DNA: TGTGCCAGCACCTCCGCTAGCGGGAGGCCGACCTACAATGAGCAGTTCTTC
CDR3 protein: CASTSASGRPTYNEQFF

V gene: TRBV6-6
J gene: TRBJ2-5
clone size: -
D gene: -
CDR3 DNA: TGTGCCAGCACCAAAGAGGGATTGGAGACCCAGTACTTC
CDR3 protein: CASTKEGLETQYF

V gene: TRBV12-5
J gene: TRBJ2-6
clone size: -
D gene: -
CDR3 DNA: TGTGCTAGTGGTTTGGCGGCAGGGTTACTCTCTGGGGCCGACGTCCTGACTTTC
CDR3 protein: CASGLAAGLLSGADVLTF

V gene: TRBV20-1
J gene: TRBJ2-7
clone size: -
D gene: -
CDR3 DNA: TGCAGTGCTAGAGGGACTATCGGGGCCATATACGAGCAGTACTTC
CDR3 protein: CSARGTIGAIYEQYF

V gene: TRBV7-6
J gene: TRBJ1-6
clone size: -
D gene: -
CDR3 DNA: TGTGCCAGCAGCTCGAACAGGGACTCCTATAATTCACCCCTCCACTTT
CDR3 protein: CASSSNRDSYNSPLHF

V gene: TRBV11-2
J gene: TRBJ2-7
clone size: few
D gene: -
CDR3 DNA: TGTGCCAGCAGCCCGATCAGGGGAGGCTACGAGCAGTACTTC
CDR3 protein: CASSPIRGGYEQYF

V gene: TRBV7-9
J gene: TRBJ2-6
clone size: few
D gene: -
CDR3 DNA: TGTGCCAGCAGCAAAGGGGGGATCCCTGGGGCCAACGTCCTGACTTTC
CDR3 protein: CASSKGGIPGANVLTF

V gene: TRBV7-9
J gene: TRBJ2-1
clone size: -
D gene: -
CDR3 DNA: TGTGCCAGCAGCGCCAGGGGGGGCTCCTACAATGAGCAGTTCTTC
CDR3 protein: CASSARGGSYNEQFF

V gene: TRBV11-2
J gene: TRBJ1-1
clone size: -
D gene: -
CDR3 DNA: TGTGCCAGCAGCTTAGCGGGGGCGAGGTTCACTGAAGCTTTCTTT
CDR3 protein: CASSLAGARFTEAFF

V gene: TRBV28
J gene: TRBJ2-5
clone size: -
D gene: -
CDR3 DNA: TGTGCCAGCAGTTTGGTTCGAGAGGGCAGGGGCGTACGAAATGAGCTGTACTTC
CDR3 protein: CASSLVREGRGVRNELYF

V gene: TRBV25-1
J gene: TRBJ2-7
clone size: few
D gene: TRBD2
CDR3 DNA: TGTGCCAGCAGTGAAGGGGAACTAGCGGGAGGCCCCTACGAGCAGTACTTC
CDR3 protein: CASSEGELAGGPYEQYF

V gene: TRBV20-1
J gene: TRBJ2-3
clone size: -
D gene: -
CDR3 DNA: TGCAGTGCTAGTAGGGACTCCCAGACTAGGCAGTATTTT
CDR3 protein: CSASRDSQTRQYF

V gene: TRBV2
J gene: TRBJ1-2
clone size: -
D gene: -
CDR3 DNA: TGTGCCAGCAGTGCTTCCGGCTATGGCTACACCTTC
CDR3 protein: CASSASGYGYTF

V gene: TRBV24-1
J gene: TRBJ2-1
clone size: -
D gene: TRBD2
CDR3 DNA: TGTGCCACCAGTGAAGCTAGCGGGGCCAGCTCCTACAATGAGCAGTTCTTC
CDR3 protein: CATSEASGASSYNEQFF

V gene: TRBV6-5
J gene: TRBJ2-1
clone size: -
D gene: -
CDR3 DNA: TGTGCCAGCAGTTCCTCTGTGGGAGCATACAATGAGCGGTTCTTC
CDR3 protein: CASSSSVGAYNERFF

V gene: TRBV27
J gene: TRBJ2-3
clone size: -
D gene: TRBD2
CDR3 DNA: TGTGCCAGCAGTTTACACGCCCTCGGGACTAGCGGGAGGGCCGCAGATACGCAGTATTTT
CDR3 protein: CASSLHALGTSGRAADTQYF

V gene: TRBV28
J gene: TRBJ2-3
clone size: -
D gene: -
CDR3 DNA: TGTGCCAGCCAACTAGGGGTCACAGATACGCAGTATTTT
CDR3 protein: CASQLGVTDTQYF

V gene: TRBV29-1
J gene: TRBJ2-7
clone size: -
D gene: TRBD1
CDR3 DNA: TGCAGCGCCGAGACAGGGGCTGGGAACGAGCAGTACTTC
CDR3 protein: CSAETGAGNEQYF

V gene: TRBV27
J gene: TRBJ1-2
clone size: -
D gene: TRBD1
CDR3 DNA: TGTGCCAGCAGTCCGCGGGACAGGGAGTTTAAGGGCTACACCTTC
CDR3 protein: CASSPRDREFKGYTF

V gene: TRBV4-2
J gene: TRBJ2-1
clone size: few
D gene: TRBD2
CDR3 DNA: TGTGCCAGCAGCCCGCGGACTAGCGGGCAATACAATGAGCAGTTCTTC
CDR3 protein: CASSPRTSGQYNEQFF

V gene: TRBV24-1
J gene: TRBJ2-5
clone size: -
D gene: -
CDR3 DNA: TGTGCCACCAGTGAATCGGGTCAAGAGACCCAGTACTTC
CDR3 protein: CATSESGQETQYF

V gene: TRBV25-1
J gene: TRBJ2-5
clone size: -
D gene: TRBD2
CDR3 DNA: TGTGCCAGCAGTGATTGGGCGGGAGGTCATGAGACCCAGTACTTC
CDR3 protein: CASSDWAGGHETQYF

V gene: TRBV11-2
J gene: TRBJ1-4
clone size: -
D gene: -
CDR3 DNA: TGTGCCAGCAACTTAACGGGGGGAGCAACTAATGAAAAACTGTTTTTT
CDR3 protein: CASNLTGGATNEKLFF

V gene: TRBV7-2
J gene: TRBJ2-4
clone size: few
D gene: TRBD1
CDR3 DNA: TGTGCCAGCAGCGACCGACAGGGTTTAGCCAAAAACATTCAGTACTTC
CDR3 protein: CASSDRQGLAKNIQYF

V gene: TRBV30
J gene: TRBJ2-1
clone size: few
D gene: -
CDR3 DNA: TGTGCCTGGAGAGCCCGGGGGGCGGGATCCTACAATGAGCAGTTCTTC
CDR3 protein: CAWRARGAGSYNEQFF

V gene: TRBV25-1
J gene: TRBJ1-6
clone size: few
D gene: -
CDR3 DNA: TGTGCCAGCAGTGAATGGCTTGATTCACCCCCCCACTTT
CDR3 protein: CASSEWLDSPPHF

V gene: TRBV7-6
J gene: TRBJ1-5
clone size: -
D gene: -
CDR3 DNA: TGTGCCAGCAGCTTATACTCCGGGGGTGGCAATCAGCCCCAGCATTTT
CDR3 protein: CASSLYSGGGNQPQHF

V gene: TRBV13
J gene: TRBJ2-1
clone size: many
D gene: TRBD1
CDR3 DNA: TGTGCCAGCAGCCCAACAGGGGGAACCTACAATGAGCAGTTCTTC
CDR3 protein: CASSPTGGTYNEQFF

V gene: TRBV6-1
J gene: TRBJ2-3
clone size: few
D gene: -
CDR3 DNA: TGTGCCAGCACCGAGGCCCCACTCTCTAAAGATACGCAGTATTTT
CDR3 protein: CASTEAPLSKDTQYF

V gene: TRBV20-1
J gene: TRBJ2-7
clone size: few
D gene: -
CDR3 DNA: TGCAGTGCTCAAAGCGGGTACTACGAGCAGTACTTC
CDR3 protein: CSAQSGYYEQYF

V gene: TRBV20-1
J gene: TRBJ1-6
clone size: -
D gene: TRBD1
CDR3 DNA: TGCAGTACTCCGGGGGACAGGGACCCTAATTCACCCCTCCACTTT
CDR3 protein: CSTPGDRDPNSPLHF

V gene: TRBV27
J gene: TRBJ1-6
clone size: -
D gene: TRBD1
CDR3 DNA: TGTGCCAGCAGAATAGACAGGGGAAGGAATTCACCCCTCCACTTT
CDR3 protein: CASRIDRGRNSPLHF

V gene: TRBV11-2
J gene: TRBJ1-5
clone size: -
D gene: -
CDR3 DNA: TGTGCCAGCAGCTTAGTATCAGGGCGCCAGCCCCAGCATTTT
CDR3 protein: CASSLVSGRQPQHF

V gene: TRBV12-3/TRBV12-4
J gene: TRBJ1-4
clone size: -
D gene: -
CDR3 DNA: TGTGCCAGCAGTTTAGTCGGATCTAATGGACAACTGTTTTTT
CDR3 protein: CASSLVGSNGQLFF

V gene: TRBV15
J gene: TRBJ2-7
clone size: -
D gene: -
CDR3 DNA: TGTGCCACCAGCAGAGTGGGGGGGCTCGAGCAGTACTTC
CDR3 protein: CATSRVGGLEQYF

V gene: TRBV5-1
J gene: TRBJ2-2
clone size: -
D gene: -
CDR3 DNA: TGCGCCAGCAGCTTGGGGGACGGGAACACCGGGGAGCTGTTTTTT
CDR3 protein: CASSLGDGNTGELFF

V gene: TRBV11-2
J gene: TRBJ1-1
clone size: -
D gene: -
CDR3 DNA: TGTGCCAGCAGCAGGGGGACCTTTCGGGTGGAAGCTTTCTTT
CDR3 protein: CASSRGTFRVEAFF

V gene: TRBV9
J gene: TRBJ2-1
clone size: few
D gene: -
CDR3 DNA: TGTGCCAGCAGCGTAGAAGGATCCCGAGGTAATGAGCAGTTCTTC
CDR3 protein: CASSVEGSRGNEQFF